Below are 4 T cell receptor beta chains sequenced from a single sample in a study of T cell responses to AZD1222 COVID-19 vaccine. Method: immunoSEQ multiplex PCR; TCRdb's copy keeps in-frame clones and lacks some. Counted here are roughly 130,000 clones, about 91% occurring once; the ten biggest clones make up 2.8%. The sequenced sample was peripheral blood, obtained on day 0 of AZD1222 vaccination. Receptors originate from an adult in good health.

This sequence joins TRBV24-1 and TRBJ2-4; D ambiguous. Trimming pared 9 bases from V and 0 bases from J, leaving 14 bases between. Germline V gives CDR1 KGHDR, CDR2 SFDVKD. This CDR3 region has 15 residues. The CDR3: CATQNSGQAKNIQYF. The CDR3 DNA sequence: TGTGCCACCCAAAATTCGGGCCAAGCCAAAAACATTCAGTACTTC.

This clone came up a few times. The rearrangement joins TRBV6-4 to TRBJ2-7; D remains ambiguous. Germline V lookup: CDR1 MRHNA, CDR2 SNTAGT. V lost 3 bases and J 0 bases, leaving 9 bases between the germline ends. The CDR3 consists of 14 residues. The DNA of the CDR3 is TGTGCCAGCAGTGAGGATGACGGCTCCTACGAGCAGTACTTC. Translating gives CASSEDDGSYEQYF.

The gene calls are TRBV29-1 and TRBJ1-1; D may be TRBD1 (5 bases). The CDR3 is 14 residues long. Trimming took off 3 bases at V and 3 bases at J, with 14 bases between the two ends. The germline V gene encodes CDR1 SQVTM and CDR2 ANQGSEA. The CDR3: CSVEEGRGHTEAFF. The DNA of the CDR3 is TGCAGCGTTGAGGAAGGGAGGGGTCACACTGAAGCTTTCTTT.

V usage is TRBV29-1 and J usage is TRBJ2-1; D may be TRBD2 (5 bases). This CDR3 is built from 14 residues. Germline CDR1 reads SQVTM; CDR2 reads ANQGSEA. The germline V and J ends were trimmed by 4 bases and 4 bases, with 14 bases remaining between them. This CDR3 reads CSVGGYTPYNEQFF. The CDR3 DNA sequence: TGCAGCGTTGGAGGGTATACTCCGTACAATGAGCAGTTCTTC.